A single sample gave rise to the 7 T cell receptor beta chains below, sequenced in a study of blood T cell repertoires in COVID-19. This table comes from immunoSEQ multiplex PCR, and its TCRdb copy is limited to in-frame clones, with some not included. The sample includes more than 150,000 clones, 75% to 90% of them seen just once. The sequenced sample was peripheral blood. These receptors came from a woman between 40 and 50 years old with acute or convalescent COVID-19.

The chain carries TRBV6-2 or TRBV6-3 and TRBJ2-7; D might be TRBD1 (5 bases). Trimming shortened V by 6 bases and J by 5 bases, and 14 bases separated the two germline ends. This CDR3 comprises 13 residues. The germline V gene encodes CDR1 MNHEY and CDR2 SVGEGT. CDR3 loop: CASRPPQGHEQYF. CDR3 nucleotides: TGTGCCAGCAGGCCTCCTCAGGGCCACGAGCAGTACTTC.

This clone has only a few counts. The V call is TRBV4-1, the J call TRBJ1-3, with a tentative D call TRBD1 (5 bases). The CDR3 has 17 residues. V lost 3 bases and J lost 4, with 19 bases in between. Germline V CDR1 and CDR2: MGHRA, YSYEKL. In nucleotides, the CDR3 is TGCGCCAGCAGCCAGGAGAGAAGGGGACTGCAAGGAAACACCATATATTTT. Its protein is CASSQERRGLQGNTIYF.

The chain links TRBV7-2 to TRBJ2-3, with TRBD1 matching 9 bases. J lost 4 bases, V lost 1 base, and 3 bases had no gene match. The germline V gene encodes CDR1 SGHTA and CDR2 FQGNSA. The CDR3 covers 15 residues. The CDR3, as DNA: TGTGCCAGCAGCTTAGTACAGGGGGCGGCAGATACGCAGTATTTT. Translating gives CASSLVQGAADTQYF.

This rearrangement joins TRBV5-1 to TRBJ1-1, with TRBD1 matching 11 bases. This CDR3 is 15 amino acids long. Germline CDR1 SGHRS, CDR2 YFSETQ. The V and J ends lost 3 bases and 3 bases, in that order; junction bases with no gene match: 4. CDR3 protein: CASSSGQGVDTEAFF. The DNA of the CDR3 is TGCGCCAGCAGCTCGGGACAGGGGGTGGACACTGAAGCTTTCTTT.

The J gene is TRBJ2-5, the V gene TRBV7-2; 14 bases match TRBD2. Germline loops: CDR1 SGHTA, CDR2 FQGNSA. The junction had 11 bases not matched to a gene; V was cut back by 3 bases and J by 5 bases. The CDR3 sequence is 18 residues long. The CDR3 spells CASSLGLGTSGRSETQYF. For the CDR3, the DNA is TGTGCCAGCAGCTTGGGTCTAGGGACTAGCGGGAGATCCGAGACCCAGTACTTC.

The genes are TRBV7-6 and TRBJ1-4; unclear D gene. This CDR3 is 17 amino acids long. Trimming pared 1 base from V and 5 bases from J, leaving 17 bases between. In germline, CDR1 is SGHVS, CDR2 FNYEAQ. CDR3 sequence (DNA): TGTGCCAGCAGCTTAGAACCCGGGCCCGGGGAAAATGAAAAACTGTTTTTT. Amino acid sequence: CASSLEPGPGENEKLFF.

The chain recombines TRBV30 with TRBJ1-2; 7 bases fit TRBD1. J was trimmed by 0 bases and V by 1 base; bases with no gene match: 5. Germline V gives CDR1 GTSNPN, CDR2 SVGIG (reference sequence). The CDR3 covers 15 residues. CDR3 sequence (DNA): TGTGCCTGGAGTGCGGGACAGAGATCTAACTATGGCTACACCTTC. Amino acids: CAWSAGQRSNYGYTF.